These T cell receptor beta chains were read from a single sample in a study of blood T cell repertoires in COVID-19. Some clones are missing from TCRdb's copy, which holds only in-frame ones; the method was immunoSEQ multiplex PCR. The sample lists 190,000 or so clones, 70% to 90% occurring once. The sequenced material came from PBMCs or T cells enriched from blood (not recorded which). These receptors came from a woman between 18 and 29 years old who had recovered from COVID-19. The CDR3 runs from the conserved cysteine through the conserved F or W. Each record gives: clone size, J gene, V gene, D gene, CDR3 protein, CDR3 DNA. A D gene is named only where the DNA matches it firmly. The size of a clone is reported for some rows only, either as once, few or many, or as a class for expanded clones.

once | TRBJ1-1 | TRBV28 | - | CAAGTEAFF | TGTGCCGCCGGCACTGAAGCTTTCTTT
few | TRBJ1-2 | TRBV9 | - | CASSKLGGYYGYTF | TGTGCCAGCAGCAAACTGGGGGGGTACTATGGCTACACCTTC
- | TRBJ1-5 | TRBV5-6 | - | CASSSDRRSNQPQHF | TGTGCCAGCAGCTCTGACAGGAGGAGCAATCAGCCCCAGCATTTT
- | TRBJ1-4 | TRBV6-1 | - | CASSEALELREKLFF | TGTGCCAGCAGTGAAGCGCTGGAGTTAAGAGAAAAACTGTTTTTT
- | TRBJ2-3 | TRBV6-4 | - | CASSDDSGDTQYF | TGTGCCAGCAGTGACGATTCCGGAGATACGCAGTATTTT
- | TRBJ2-7 | TRBV4-1 | TRBD2 | CASSQLRASGDEFYEQYF | TGCGCCAGCAGCCAACTAAGGGCTAGCGGGGATGAATTCTACGAGCAGTACTTC
- | TRBJ2-2 | TRBV3-1/TRBV3-2 | TRBD2 | CASSPTSGAPGELFF | TGTGCCAGCAGCCCGACTAGCGGGGCACCCGGGGAGCTGTTTTTT
- | TRBJ2-1 | TRBV3-1/TRBV3-2 | TRBD1 | CASSPRQGWTGQFF | TGTGCCAGCAGCCCAAGACAGGGGTGGACCGGGCAGTTCTTC
- | TRBJ1-1 | TRBV30 | - | CAWEITSSAFF | TGTGCCTGGGAAATCACTTCATCAGCTTTCTTT
- | TRBJ2-2 | TRBV28 | TRBD1 | CASSSGTVDTGELFF | TGTGCCAGCAGTTCGGGGACAGTGGACACCGGGGAGCTGTTTTTT
- | TRBJ1-2 | TRBV28 | - | CASSLDRNYGYTF | TGTGCCAGCAGTCTAGACAGAAACTATGGCTACACCTTC
- | TRBJ1-5 | TRBV28 | TRBD1 | CASSTNRGPGNQPQHF | TGTGCCAGCAGTACAAACAGGGGGCCGGGGAATCAGCCCCAGCATTTT
- | TRBJ1-1 | TRBV7-9 | TRBD1 | CASSLISRGPGTEAFF | TGTGCCAGCAGCTTAATATCGAGGGGGCCCGGGACTGAAGCTTTCTTT
few | TRBJ2-1 | TRBV11-2 | - | CASSHGTEQFF | TGTGCCAGCAGCCACGGGACAGAGCAGTTCTTC
- | TRBJ2-1 | TRBV5-5 | TRBD1 | CASSRLSKGQGDEQFF | TGTGCCAGCAGCCGGTTATCGAAGGGACAGGGGGATGAGCAGTTCTTC
- | TRBJ2-7 | TRBV30 | TRBD2 | CAWSAGLAGVRDEQYF | TGTGCCTGGAGTGCAGGACTAGCGGGCGTGAGGGACGAGCAGTACTTC
- | TRBJ2-3 | TRBV4-2 | - | CASSQDRTGTGTDTQYF | TGTGCCAGCAGCCAAGATAGGACGGGGACTGGCACAGATACGCAGTATTTT
- | TRBJ2-7 | TRBV7-9 | - | CASSFSIGDEQYF | TGTGCCAGCAGCTTTTCGATAGGGGACGAGCAGTACTTC
- | TRBJ1-1 | TRBV5-6 | - | CASSRGHQKSTEAFF | TGTGCCAGCAGCAGGGGACACCAAAAAAGCACTGAAGCTTTCTTT
few | TRBJ1-1 | TRBV5-6 | - | CASSLGGFHGNEAFF | TGTGCCAGCAGCTTGGGTGGCTTCCACGGGAATGAAGCTTTCTTT
- | TRBJ1-4 | TRBV2 | TRBD1 | CASSNRGEKLFF | TGTGCCAGCAGTAACAGGGGGGAAAAACTGTTTTTT
- | TRBJ1-2 | TRBV25-1 | - | CASSPNREDGYTF | TGTGCCAGCAGCCCAAACAGGGAAGATGGCTACACCTTC
few | TRBJ1-1 | TRBV6-1 | TRBD1 | CASSEARLDRGLTEAFF | TGTGCCAGCAGTGAAGCCCGATTAGACAGGGGATTGACTGAAGCTTTCTTT
- | TRBJ1-6 | TRBV7-9 | - | CASSVRRDLNSPLHF | TGTGCCAGCAGCGTCCGCCGGGATCTTAATTCACCCCTCCACTTT
- | TRBJ2-3 | TRBV3-1/TRBV3-2 | - | CASSPKTGGTDTQYF | TGTGCCAGCAGCCCCAAAACGGGGGGCACAGATACGCAGTATTTT
- | TRBJ2-3 | TRBV10-3 | TRBD2 | CAISEGLAGGPTDTQYF | TGTGCCATCAGTGAGGGACTAGCGGGGGGACCCACAGATACGCAGTATTTT
- | TRBJ1-1 | TRBV10-3 | TRBD1 | CAINRGQGVSTEAFF | TGTGCCATCAATAGGGGGCAAGGAGTGAGTACTGAAGCTTTCTTT
- | TRBJ1-2 | TRBV24-1 | - | CATSDSSRGDYGYTF | TGTGCCACCAGTGACTCCTCTAGGGGCGACTATGGCTACACCTTC
- | TRBJ1-5 | TRBV28 | - | CASSLEGEGQPQHF | TGTGCCAGCAGTTTGGAGGGGGAGGGCCAGCCCCAGCATTTT
- | TRBJ2-7 | TRBV5-1 | - | CASSRTATYEQYF | TGCGCCAGCAGCCGGACAGCCACCTACGAGCAGTACTTC
- | TRBJ2-3 | TRBV24-1 | - | CATSDPGETGTDTQYF | TGTGCCACCAGTGACCCAGGGGAAACGGGCACAGATACGCAGTATTTT
- | TRBJ1-6 | TRBV30 | TRBD1 | CAWRPDRGASPLHF | TGTGCCTGGAGGCCCGACAGGGGAGCTTCACCCCTCCACTTT
- | TRBJ2-2 | TRBV7-9 | TRBD1 | CASSFPPLGQGSIGELFF | TGTGCCAGCAGCTTCCCCCCGTTGGGACAGGGATCGATCGGGGAGCTGTTTTTT
- | TRBJ1-2 | TRBV6-1 | TRBD1 | CASSEWEGQGYGYTF | TGTGCCAGCAGTGAGTGGGAGGGACAGGGATATGGCTACACCTTC
- | TRBJ1-5 | TRBV19 | TRBD1 | CASNRGRSNQPQHF | TGTGCCAGCAACAGGGGCCGTAGCAATCAGCCCCAGCATTTT
- | TRBJ1-2 | TRBV5-1 | TRBD1 | CASSAAGTGTNYGYTF | TGCGCCAGCAGCGCCGCCGGGACAGGGACTAACTATGGCTACACCTTC
- | TRBJ2-2 | TRBV28 | - | CASSSYRVLGELFF | TGTGCCAGCAGTTCTTACAGGGTTTTAGGGGAGCTGTTTTTT
- | TRBJ1-3 | TRBV9 | TRBD1 | CASSPRDRTSGNTIYF | TGTGCCAGCAGCCCCCGGGACAGAACCTCTGGAAACACCATATATTTT
- | TRBJ2-1 | TRBV6-5 | TRBD2 | CASNPAGGTRNEQFF | TGTGCCAGCAACCCAGCGGGGGGAACGAGGAATGAGCAGTTCTTC
- | TRBJ1-3 | TRBV4-1 | - | CASSPGHMNSGNTIYF | TGCGCCAGCAGCCCAGGGCATATGAACTCTGGAAACACCATATATTTT
- | TRBJ2-2 | TRBV27 | TRBD2 | CASSSLVAGGELFF | TGTGCCAGCAGTTCCCTAGTAGCGGGCGGGGAGCTGTTTTTT
once | TRBJ2-1 | TRBV29-1 | - | CSVEGGRAYNEQFF | TGCAGCGTTGAGGGGGGACGGGCCTACAATGAGCAGTTCTTC
- | TRBJ2-5 | TRBV9 | - | CASSVVTGVQETQYF | TGTGCCAGCAGCGTAGTCACCGGGGTACAAGAGACCCAGTACTTC
once | TRBJ2-3 | TRBV6-5 | - | CASRTRTGDTQYF | TGTGCCAGCAGAACCCGTACGGGAGATACGCAGTATTTT
- | TRBJ2-7 | TRBV5-4 | TRBD2 | CASSRTSSSYEQYF | TGTGCCAGCAGCCGGACTAGTTCATCCTACGAGCAGTACTTC
- | TRBJ1-2 | TRBV9 | - | CASSGHYGYTF | TGTGCCAGCAGCGGGCACTATGGCTACACCTTC
- | TRBJ1-4 | TRBV7-8 | - | CASSPRGRNEKLFF | TGTGCCAGCAGCCCCCGCGGGCGTAATGAAAAACTGTTTTTT
- | TRBJ2-7 | TRBV13 | TRBD1 | CASSLGQGIYEQYF | TGTGCCAGCAGCTTAGGACAGGGGATCTACGAGCAGTACTTC
- | TRBJ1-2 | TRBV10-3 | TRBD1 | CAISEADRIANYGYTF | TGTGCCATCAGTGAGGCGGACAGGATAGCTAACTATGGCTACACCTTC
- | TRBJ2-7 | TRBV9 | - | CASSVGVGAGSYEQYF | TGTGCCAGCAGCGTAGGAGTGGGGGCGGGCTCCTACGAGCAGTACTTC
- | TRBJ1-4 | TRBV9 | TRBD1 | CASSVATGRSFNEKLFF | TGTGCCAGCAGCGTTGCGACAGGGCGGAGTTTTAATGAAAAACTGTTTTTT
- | TRBJ1-2 | TRBV7-2 | TRBD1 | CASSLALTGNGYTF | TGTGCCAGCAGCTTAGCGCTGACAGGGAATGGCTACACCTTC
- | TRBJ2-7 | TRBV6-5 | - | CASSYSRDVAEQYF | TGTGCCAGCAGTTACTCGAGGGATGTGGCCGAGCAGTACTTC
- | TRBJ1-1 | TRBV7-8 | - | CASGKTGNTEAFF | TGTGCCTCCGGGAAGACGGGAAACACTGAAGCTTTCTTT
- | TRBJ2-4 | TRBV2 | - | CASSERSKNIQYF | TGTGCCAGCAGTGAAAGGAGCAAAAACATTCAGTACTTC
- | TRBJ1-2 | TRBV5-1 | - | CASSLAPQGIHDYGYTF | TGCGCCAGCAGCTTGGCCCCCCAGGGGATCCACGACTATGGCTACACCTTC
- | TRBJ2-7 | TRBV27 | TRBD1 | CASSYRQGGYEQYF | TGTGCCAGCAGCTATAGACAGGGGGGATACGAGCAGTACTTC
- | TRBJ1-3 | TRBV9 | - | CASSTNPSDRTINTIYF | TGTGCCAGCAGCACCAACCCCTCCGACAGGACGATAAACACCATATATTTT
- | TRBJ1-2 | TRBV2 | - | CASSEQGSGYTF | TGTGCCAGCAGTGAACAGGGCTCTGGCTACACCTTC